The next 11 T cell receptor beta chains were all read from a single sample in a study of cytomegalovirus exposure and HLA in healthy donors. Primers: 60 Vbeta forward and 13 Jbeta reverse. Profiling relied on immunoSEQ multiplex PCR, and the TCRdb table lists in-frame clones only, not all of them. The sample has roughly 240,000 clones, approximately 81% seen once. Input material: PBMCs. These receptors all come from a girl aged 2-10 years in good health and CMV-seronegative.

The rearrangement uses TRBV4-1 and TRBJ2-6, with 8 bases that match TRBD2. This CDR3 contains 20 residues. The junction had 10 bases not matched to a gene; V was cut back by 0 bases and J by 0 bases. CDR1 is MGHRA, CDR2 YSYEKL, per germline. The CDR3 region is CASSQEAQRGLFSGANVLTF. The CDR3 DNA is TGCGCCAGCAGCCAAGAAGCCCAGCGGGGGCTATTCTCTGGGGCCAACGTCCTGACTTTC.

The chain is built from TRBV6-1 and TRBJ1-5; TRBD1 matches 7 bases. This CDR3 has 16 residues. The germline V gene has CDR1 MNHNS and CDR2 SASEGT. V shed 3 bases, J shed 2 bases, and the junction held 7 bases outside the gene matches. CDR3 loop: CASSEYRGGGNQPQHF. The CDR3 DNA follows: TGTGCCAGCAGTGAGTACAGGGGCGGGGGCAATCAGCCCCAGCATTTT.

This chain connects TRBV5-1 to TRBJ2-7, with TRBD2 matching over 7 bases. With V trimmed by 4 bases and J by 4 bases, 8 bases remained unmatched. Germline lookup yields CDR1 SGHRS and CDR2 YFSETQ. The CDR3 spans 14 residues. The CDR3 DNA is TGCGCCAGCAGCCCACGTGGGGGGGGTTACGAGCAGTACTTC. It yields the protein CASSPRGGGYEQYF.

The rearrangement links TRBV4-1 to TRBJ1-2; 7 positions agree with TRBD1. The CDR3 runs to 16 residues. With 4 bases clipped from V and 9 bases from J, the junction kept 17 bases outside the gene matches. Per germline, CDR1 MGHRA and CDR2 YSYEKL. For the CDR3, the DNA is TGCGCCAGCAGCCGCTTCCTTGCCGGGACAGCCTACAGCTACACCTTC. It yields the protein CASSRFLAGTAYSYTF.

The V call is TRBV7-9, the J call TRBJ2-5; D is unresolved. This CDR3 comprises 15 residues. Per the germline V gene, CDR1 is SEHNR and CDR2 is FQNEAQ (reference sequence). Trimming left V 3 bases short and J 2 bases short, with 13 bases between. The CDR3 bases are TGTGCCAGCAGCTTGGGTCTGCGCGGACAAGAGACCCAGTACTTC. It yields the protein CASSLGLRGQETQYF.

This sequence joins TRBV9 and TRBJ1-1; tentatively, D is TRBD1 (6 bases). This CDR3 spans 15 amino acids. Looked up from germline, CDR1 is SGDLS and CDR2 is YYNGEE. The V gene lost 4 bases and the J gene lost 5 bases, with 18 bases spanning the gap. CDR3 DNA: TGTGCCAGCAGCTCAGCCTCAGGGGTTGGAACTGAAGCTTTCTTT. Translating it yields CASSSASGVGTEAFF.

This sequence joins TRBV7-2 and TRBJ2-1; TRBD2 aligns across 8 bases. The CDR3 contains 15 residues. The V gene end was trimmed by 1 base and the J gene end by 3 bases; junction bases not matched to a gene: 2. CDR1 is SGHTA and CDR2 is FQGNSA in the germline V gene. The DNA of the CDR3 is TGTGCCAGCAGCTTAGTCGGGAGGGGCTACAATGAGCAGTTCTTC. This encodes CASSLVGRGYNEQFF.

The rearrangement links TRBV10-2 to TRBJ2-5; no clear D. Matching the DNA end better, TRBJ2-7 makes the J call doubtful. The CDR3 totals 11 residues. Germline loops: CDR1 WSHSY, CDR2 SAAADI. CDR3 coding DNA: TGCGCCAGCAGTCCAAACTACGAGCAGTACTTC. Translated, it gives CASSPNYEQYF.

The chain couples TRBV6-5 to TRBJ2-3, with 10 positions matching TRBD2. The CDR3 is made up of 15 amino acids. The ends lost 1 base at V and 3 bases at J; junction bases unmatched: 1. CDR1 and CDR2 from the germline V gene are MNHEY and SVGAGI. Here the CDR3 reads CASSYLAGGTDTQYF. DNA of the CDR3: TGTGCCAGCAGTTACTTAGCGGGGGGAACAGATACGCAGTATTTT.

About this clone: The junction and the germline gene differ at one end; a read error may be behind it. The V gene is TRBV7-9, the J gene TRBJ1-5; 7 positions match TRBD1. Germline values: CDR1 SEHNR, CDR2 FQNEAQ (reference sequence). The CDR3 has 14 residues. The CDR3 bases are TGTTCCAGCAGCTTACAGGGGAACAATCAGCCCCAGCATTTT. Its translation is CSSSLQGNNQPQHF.

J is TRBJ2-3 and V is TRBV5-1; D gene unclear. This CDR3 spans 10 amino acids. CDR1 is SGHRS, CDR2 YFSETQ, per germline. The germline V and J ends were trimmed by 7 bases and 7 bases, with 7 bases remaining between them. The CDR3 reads CASGLNTQYF. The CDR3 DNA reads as TGCGCCAGCGGGCTGAATACGCAGTATTTT.